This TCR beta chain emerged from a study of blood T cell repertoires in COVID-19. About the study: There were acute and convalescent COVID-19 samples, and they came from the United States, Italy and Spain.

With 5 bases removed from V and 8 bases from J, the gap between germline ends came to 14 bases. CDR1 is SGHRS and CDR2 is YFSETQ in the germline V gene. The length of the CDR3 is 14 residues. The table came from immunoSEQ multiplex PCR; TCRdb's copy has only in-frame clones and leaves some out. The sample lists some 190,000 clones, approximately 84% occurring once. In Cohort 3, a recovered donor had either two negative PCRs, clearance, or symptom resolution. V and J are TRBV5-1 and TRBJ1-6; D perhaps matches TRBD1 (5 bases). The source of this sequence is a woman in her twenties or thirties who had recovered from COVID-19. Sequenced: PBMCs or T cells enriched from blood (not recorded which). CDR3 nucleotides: TGCGCCAGCAGAGTTCAGACAGCAGATTCACCCCTCCACTTT. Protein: CASRVQTADSPLHF. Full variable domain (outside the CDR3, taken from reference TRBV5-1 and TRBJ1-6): KAGVTQTPRYLIKTRGQQVTLSCSPISGHRSVSWYQQTPGQGLQFLFEYFSETQRNKGNFPGRFSGRQFSNSRSEMNVSTLELGDSALYLCASRVQTADSPLHFGNGTRLTVT.